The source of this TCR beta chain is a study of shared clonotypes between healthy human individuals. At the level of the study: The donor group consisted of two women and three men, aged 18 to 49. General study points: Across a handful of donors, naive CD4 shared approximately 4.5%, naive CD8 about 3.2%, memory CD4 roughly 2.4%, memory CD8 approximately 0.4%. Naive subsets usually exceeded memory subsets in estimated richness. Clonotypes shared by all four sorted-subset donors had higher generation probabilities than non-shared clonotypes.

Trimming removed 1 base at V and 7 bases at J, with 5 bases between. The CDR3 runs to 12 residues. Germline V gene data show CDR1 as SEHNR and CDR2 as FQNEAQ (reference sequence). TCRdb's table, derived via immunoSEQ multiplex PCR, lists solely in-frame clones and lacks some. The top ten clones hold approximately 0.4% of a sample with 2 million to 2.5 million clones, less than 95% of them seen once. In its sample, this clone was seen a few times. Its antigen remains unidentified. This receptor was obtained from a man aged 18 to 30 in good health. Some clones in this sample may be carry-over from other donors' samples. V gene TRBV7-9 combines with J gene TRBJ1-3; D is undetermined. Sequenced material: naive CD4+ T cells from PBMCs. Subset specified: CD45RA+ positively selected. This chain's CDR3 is CASSLVSNTIYF. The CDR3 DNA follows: TGTGCCAGCAGCTTAGTTTCGAACACCATATATTTT. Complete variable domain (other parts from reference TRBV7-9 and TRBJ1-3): DTGVSQNPRHKITKRGQNVTFRCDPISEHNRLYWYRQTLGQGPEFLTYFQNEAQLEKSRLLSDRFSAERPKGSFSTLEIQRTEQGDSAMYLCASSLVSNTIYFGEGSWLTVV.